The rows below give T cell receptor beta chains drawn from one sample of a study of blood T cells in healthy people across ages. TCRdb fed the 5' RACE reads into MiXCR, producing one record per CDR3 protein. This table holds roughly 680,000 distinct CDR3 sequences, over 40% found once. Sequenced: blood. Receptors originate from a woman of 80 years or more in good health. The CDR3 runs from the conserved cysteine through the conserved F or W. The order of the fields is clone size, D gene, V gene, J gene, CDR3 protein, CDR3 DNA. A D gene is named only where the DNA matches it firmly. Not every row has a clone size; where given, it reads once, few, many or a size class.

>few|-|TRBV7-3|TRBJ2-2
CASSSQSTTNTGELFF
TGTGCCAGCAGCTCCCAAAGTACTACGAACACCGGGGAGCTGTTTTTT
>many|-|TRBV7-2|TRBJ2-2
CASSRNTGELFF
TGTGCCAGCAGCCGGAACACCGGGGAGCTGTTTTTT
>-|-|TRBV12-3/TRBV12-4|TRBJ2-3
CASVASTTTDTQYF
TGTGCCAGCGTGGCTAGTACGACGACAGATACGCAGTATTTT
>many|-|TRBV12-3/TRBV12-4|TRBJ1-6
CASSSGTYSPLHF
TGTGCCAGCAGTTCCGGGACTTACTCACCCCTCCACTTT
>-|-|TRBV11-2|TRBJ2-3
CASSLVGGQSDTQYF
TGTGCCAGCAGCTTAGTGGGGGGGCAGTCCGATACGCAGTATTTT
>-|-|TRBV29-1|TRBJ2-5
CSAVSLVGETQYF
TGCAGCGCCGTGTCTTTAGTGGGGGAGACCCAGTACTTC
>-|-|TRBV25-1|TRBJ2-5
CASSAPVTEKQYF
TGTGCCAGCAGTGCCCCCGTGACAGAGAAACAGTACTTC
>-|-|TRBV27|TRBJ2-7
CASSEPGRPTPYEQYF
TGTGCCAGCAGTGAACCAGGTCGACCGACTCCCTACGAGCAGTACTTC
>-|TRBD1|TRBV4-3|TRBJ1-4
CASSQGTGATNEKLFF
TGCGCCAGCAGCCAGGGGACAGGCGCAACTAATGAAAAACTGTTTTTT
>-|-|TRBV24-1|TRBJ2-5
CATSDFKSDNQETQYF
TGTGCCACCAGTGATTTTAAGTCGGACAACCAAGAGACCCAGTACTTC
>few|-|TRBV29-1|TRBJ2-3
CSVRPGLEDTQYF
TGCAGCGTTCGGCCAGGGCTTGAAGATACGCAGTATTTT
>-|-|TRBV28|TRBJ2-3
CASSSPGQPTDTQYF
TGTGCCAGCAGTTCTCCGGGACAACCCACAGATACGCAGTATTTT
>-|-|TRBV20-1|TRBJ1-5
CSARTGTDNQPQHF
TGCAGTGCTCGAACAGGGACCGATAATCAGCCCCAGCATTTT
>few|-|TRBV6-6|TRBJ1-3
CASSYAGDTIYF
TGTGCCAGCAGTTACGCGGGGGACACCATATATTTT
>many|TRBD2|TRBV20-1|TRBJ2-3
CSAKTSGFTDTQYF
TGCAGTGCAAAGACTAGCGGATTCACAGATACGCAGTATTTT
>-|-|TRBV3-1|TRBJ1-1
CASSQSQITEAFF
TGTGCCAGCAGCCAGAGTCAGATCACTGAAGCTTTCTTT
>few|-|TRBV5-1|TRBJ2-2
CASSLAATGELFF
TGCGCCAGCAGCTTGGCGGCTACCGGGGAGCTGTTTTTT
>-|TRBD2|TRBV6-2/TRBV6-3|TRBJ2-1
CASSYDLAALRGNEQFF
TGTGCCAGCAGTTACGACCTAGCGGCCTTGAGGGGCAATGAGCAGTTCTTC
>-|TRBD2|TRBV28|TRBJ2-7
CASSSSGRVFPHEQYF
TGTGCCAGCAGTTCTAGCGGGAGGGTGTTTCCCCACGAGCAGTACTTC
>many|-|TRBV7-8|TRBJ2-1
CASSLVLGKQFF
TGTGCCAGCAGCTTAGTACTCGGTAAGCAGTTCTTC
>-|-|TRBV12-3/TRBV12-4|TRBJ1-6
CASWGGASNNSPLHF
TGTGCCAGCTGGGGGGGGGCCTCCAATAATTCACCCCTCCACTTT
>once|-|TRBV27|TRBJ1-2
CASRKQGTIYGYTF
TGTGCCAGCAGGAAACAGGGAACGATCTATGGCTACACCTTC
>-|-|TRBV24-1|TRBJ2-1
CATSDDSPHSYNEQFF
TGTGCCACCAGTGATGACAGCCCCCACTCCTACAATGAGCAGTTCTTC
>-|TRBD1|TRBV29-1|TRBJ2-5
CSVVGTGILQQYF
TGCAGCGTCGTAGGGACAGGAATACTGCAGCAGTACTTC
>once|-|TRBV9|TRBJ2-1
CASSPVRRIVNNEQFF
TGTGCCAGCAGCCCGGTGCGGCGGATAGTCAACAATGAGCAGTTCTTC
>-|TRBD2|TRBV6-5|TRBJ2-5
CASSPRTSVAETQYF
TGTGCCAGCAGTCCCAGGACTAGCGTGGCAGAGACCCAGTACTTC
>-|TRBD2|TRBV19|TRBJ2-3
CASSAGGQWSDTQYF
TGTGCCAGTAGCGCGGGGGGACAATGGTCAGATACGCAGTATTTT
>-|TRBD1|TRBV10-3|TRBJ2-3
CAIGGTGFTDTQYF
TGTGCCATCGGAGGGACAGGGTTCACAGATACGCAGTATTTT
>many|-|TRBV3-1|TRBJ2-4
CASSRGPGGTKNIQYF
TGTGCCAGCAGCCGGGGCCCCGGAGGAACCAAAAACATTCAGTACTTC
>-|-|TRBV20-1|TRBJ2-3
CSASTGLADTQYF
TGCAGTGCCAGTACAGGGTTAGCAGATACGCAGTATTTT
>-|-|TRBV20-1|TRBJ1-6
CSASGRGVSPLHF
TGCAGTGCTAGTGGCAGGGGCGTTTCACCCCTCCACTTT
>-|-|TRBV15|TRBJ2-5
CATSRDPQGTPYNEQYF
TGTGCCACCAGCAGAGACCCCCAGGGGACACCCTACAATGAGCAGTACTTC
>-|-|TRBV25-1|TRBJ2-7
CASSDPAGTAYEQYF
TGTGCCAGCAGTGACCCAGCGGGGACAGCCTACGAGCAGTACTTC
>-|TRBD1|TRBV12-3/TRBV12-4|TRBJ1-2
CASRYPGQGRGYTF
TGTGCCAGCAGATATCCGGGACAGGGACGTGGCTACACCTTC
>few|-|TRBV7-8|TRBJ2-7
CASSSPQGAYEQYF
TGTGCCAGCAGCTCCCCTCAGGGAGCCTACGAGCAGTACTTC
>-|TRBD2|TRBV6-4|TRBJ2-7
CASSRTSETYEQYF
TGTGCCAGCAGTAGGACTAGCGAGACCTACGAGCAGTACTTC
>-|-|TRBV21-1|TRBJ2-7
CASSKGYHEQYF
TGTGCCAGCAGCAAAGGGTACCACGAGCAGTACTTC
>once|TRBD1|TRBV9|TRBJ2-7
CASSVVTGPLSEQYF
TGTGCCAGCAGCGTAGTGACAGGGCCCCTCTCCGAGCAGTACTTC
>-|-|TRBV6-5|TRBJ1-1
CASSSSPGFTEAFF
TGTGCCAGCAGTTCCAGCCCAGGGTTTACTGAAGCTTTCTTT
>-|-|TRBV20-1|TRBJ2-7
CSARPRDFPTYEQYF
TGCAGTGCTAGACCCCGGGACTTCCCTACCTACGAGCAGTACTTC
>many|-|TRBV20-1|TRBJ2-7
CSAREAGKGEQYF
TGCAGTGCTAGAGAAGCAGGCAAAGGGGAGCAGTACTTC
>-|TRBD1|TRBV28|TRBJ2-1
CASSLSGQGGSNEQFF
TGTGCCAGCAGTTTATCTGGACAGGGGGGAAGCAATGAGCAGTTCTTC
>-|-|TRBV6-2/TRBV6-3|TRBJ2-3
CASSNGITDTQYF
TGTGCCAGCAGCAACGGTATCACAGATACGCAGTATTTT
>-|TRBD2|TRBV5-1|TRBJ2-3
CASKLAGGPEDTQYF
TGCGCCAGCAAACTAGCGGGAGGGCCGGAAGATACGCAGTATTTT